This TCR beta chain comes out of a study of T cells expressing NK-cell markers. Study-wide results and limits: The contribution of dominant NKG2C+ clonotypes to CD8+ T cells in six donors was 1.0-7.0%. Similarly, these clonotypes led the CD3+CD56-NKG2C+ fraction as well in several donors.

Comment on this clonotype: Its antigen is as yet unknown.

This CDR3 region has 11 residues. For TCR beta, cDNA was produced by 5'RACE template switching with UMIs. One entry per CDR3 protein, without DNA, is what TCRdb gives after re-calling the 5' RACE reads. The table gives just under 150,000 distinct CDR3 sequences; the top ten clones make up 12% of it. The chain uses TRBV12-2 and TRBJ2-3. TRBV12-2 is shown as a pseudogene. The receptor was derived from a man between 18 and 35 years old in good health. Sample: blood T cells: a sorted CD56 or NKG2C T cell subset, CD4+ or CD8+ T cells, or bulk PBMC T cells (not recorded which). CDR3 residues: CASRRTDSQYF.